Shown below are 3 T cell receptor beta chains from a single sample sequenced in a study of memory CD4+ T cells and cytomegalovirus serostatus. The sort gate was single viable CD3+CD4+CD8-CD45RO+ cells for memory CD4+ T cells. Here immunoSEQ multiplex PCR was the method, and the copy in TCRdb shows in-frame clones only, minus some. The sample yields around 53,000 clones, approximately 80% seen once. The sample taken for sequencing was memory CD4+ T cells from blood. All receptors derive from an adult in good health and CMV-seropositive.

This clone has more than one count but fewer than ten. The rearrangement uses TRBV4-2 and TRBJ1-6; a possible D gene is TRBD1 (6 bases). V lost 1 base to trimming and J lost 10 bases, with 17 bases between them. Germline assignment: CDR1 LGHNA and CDR2 YNFKEQ. CDR3 length equals 16 residues. CDR3 protein: CASSQARDNLRSPLHF. CDR3 nucleotides: TGTGCCAGCAGCCAAGCCCGGGACAACCTTAGATCACCCCTCCACTTT.

In its sample, this clone was seen a few times. The gene calls are TRBV7-2 and TRBJ2-1, with 8 nucleotides matching TRBD1. Germline CDR1 and CDR2: SGHTA and FQGNSA. The junction had 10 bases not matched to a gene; V was cut back by 5 bases and J by 7 bases. The CDR3 covers 15 residues. The CDR3 protein is CASSPRQGNRNEQFF. CDR3 DNA: TGTGCCAGCAGCCCCCGACAGGGGAACCGAAATGAGCAGTTCTTC.

The chain employs TRBV6-6 and TRBJ2-7, with 8 bases lining up with TRBD2. J lost 0 bases, V lost 5 bases, and 6 bases had no gene match. Germline V lookup: CDR1 MNHNY, CDR2 SVGAGI (reference sequence). The CDR3 consists of 15 residues. The CDR3 here is CASSPTGTSSYEQYF. CDR3 sequence (DNA): TGTGCCAGCAGTCCAACAGGGACTAGCTCCTACGAGCAGTACTTC.